This TCR beta chain was observed in a study of response to subunit inactivated influenza vaccine. Using its own MiXCR run on the RT-PCR reads, TCRdb lists one record per CDR3 protein. The data contain fewer than 750,000 distinct CDR3 sequences, approximately 15% of them singletons. This clonotype was detected ten times or more. Antigen specificity is unknown. Per the germline V gene, CDR1 is SQVTM and CDR2 is ANQGSEA. The CDR3 runs to 11 residues. The V end lost 4 bases, the J end lost 4 bases, and 7 bases lay between the germline ends. Whole-study findings and limits: The authors offered the suggestion that each seasonal influenza vaccination recruits few new T cells.

The sequence was collected from a man aged 50 to 60 who received an inactivated influenza vaccine. The chain recombines TRBV29-1 with TRBJ2-5, with a tentative D call TRBD1 (6 bases). Sequencing was performed on PBMCs from blood, taken approximately 13 days after vaccination. The CDR3 DNA follows: TGCAGCGTTGGGGACATAGAGACCCAGTACTTC. Translating it yields CSVGDIETQYF.